This T cell receptor (beta chain) was recovered during a study of a mutant IDH1 vaccine in newly diagnosed glioma. Overall study context: Onset of vaccination occurred 4-6 weeks following radiotherapy alone, or with temozolomide cycles. Patients under treatment included roughly 62% males and about 38% females and had a mean age of roughly 43 years. Study conclusions and caveats: Immune responses arising from the vaccine appeared in about 92% of patients.

The time point denotes: week 47, end of study. The study gave 300 ug of mutant IDH1 20-mer peptide per vaccine dose, with topical imiquimod. About this clone itself: Its specificity is unknown.

Clones were read by immunoSEQ multiplex PCR, and TCRdb kept only the in-frame ones, dropping some. Of about 62,000 clones listed, roughly four fifths are singletons. The ends lost 2 bases at V and 7 bases at J; junction bases unmatched: 6. Germline CDR1 is MRHNA and CDR2 is SNTAGT. The CDR3 is made up of 15 amino acids. The sequence derives from a man aged 25-45 years with glioma. V and J are TRBV6-4 and TRBJ2-1, with 9 bases that match TRBD2. The starting material was PBMCs, obtained from a glioma patient whose treatment included an IDH1 peptide vaccine. This chain's CDR3 is CASSDGGGAGNEQFF. The DNA of the CDR3 is TGTGCCAGCAGTGACGGCGGGGGGGCCGGGAATGAGCAGTTCTTC.